This TCR beta chain was sequenced during a study of identical twins. Trimming took 6 bases from V and 0 from J, leaving 11 bases between them. Germline V CDR1 and CDR2: DFQATT, SNEGSKA (reference sequence). The CDR3 is 14 amino acids. Study results and limitations: Conclusions leaned on cross-sectional statistical analysis and did not track the same donors over time.

There are many counts of this clonotype. Antigen unknown. After template switching added a universal primer site, the resulting cDNA carried unique molecular identifiers. TCRdb ran MiXCR on the 5' RACE reads and lists one entry per CDR3 protein. This table holds 350,000 to 400,000 distinct CDR3 sequences, approximately 8.7% found once. The sequence was collected from a woman in her fifties or sixties in good health. The source material was naive T cells sorted from blood. The V call is TRBV20-1, the J call TRBJ2-2, with D unresolved. The CDR3 protein is CSAVRRANTGELFF. CDR3 DNA sequence: TGCAGTGCCGTCCGACGAGCGAACACCGGGGAGCTGTTTTTT.